This T cell receptor beta chain was documented in a study of Tregs in tolerant kidney transplant recipients. The CDR3 consists of 16 residues. The germline CDR1 and CDR2 sequences are LGHNA and YNFKEQ. The V gene lost 0 bases and the J gene lost 4 bases, with 13 bases spanning the gap. Clones were sequenced by immunoSEQ multiplex PCR, and TCRdb holds only the in-frame ones, with some missing. The sample holds approximately 1,500 clones, roughly 42% seen once. About this clone: Its antigen remains unidentified.

The genes are TRBV4-2 and TRBJ2-1; D might be TRBD2 (5 bases). The sequencing sample was made of Tregs from blood cultured with allogeneic cells. This sequence was found in a human patient who received a combined kidney and bone marrow transplant. Part of the T cells may come from the graft donor. The CDR3 loop reads CASSQDFGLGYNEQFF. CDR3 sequence (DNA): TGTGCCAGCAGCCAAGATTTCGGACTCGGGTACAATGAGCAGTTCTTC.